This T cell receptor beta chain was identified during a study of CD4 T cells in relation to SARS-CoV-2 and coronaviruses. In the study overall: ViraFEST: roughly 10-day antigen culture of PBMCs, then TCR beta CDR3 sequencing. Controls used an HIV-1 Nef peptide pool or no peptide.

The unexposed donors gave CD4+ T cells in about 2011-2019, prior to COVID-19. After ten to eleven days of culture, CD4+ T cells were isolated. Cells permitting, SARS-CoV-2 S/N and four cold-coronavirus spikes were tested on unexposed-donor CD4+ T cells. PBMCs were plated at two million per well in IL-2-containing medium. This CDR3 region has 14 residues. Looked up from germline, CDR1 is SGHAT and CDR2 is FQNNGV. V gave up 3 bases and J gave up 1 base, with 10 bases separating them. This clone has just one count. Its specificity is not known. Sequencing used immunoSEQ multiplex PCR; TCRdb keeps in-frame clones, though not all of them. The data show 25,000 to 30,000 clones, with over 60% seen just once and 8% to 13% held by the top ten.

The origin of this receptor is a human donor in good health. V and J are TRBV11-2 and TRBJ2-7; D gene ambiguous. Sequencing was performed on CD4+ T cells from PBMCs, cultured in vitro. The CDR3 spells CASSLMTRSYEQYF. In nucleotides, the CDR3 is TGTGCCAGCAGCTTGATGACTCGATCCTACGAGCAGTACTTC.